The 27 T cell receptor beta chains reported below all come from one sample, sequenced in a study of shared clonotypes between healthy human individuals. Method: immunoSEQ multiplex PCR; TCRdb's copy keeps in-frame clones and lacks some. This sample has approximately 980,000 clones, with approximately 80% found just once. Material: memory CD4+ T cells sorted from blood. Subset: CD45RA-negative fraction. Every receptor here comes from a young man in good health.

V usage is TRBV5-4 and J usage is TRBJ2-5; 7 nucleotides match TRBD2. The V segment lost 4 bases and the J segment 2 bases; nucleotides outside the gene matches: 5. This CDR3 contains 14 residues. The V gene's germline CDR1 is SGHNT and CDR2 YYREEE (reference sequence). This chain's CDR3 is CASSPSGAQETQYF. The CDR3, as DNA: TGTGCCAGCAGCCCAAGCGGGGCGCAAGAGACCCAGTACTTC.

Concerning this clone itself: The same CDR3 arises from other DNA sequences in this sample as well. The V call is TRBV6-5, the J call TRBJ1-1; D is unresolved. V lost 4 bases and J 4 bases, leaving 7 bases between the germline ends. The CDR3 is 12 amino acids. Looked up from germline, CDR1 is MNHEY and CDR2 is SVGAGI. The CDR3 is CASSSTGTEAFF. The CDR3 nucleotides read TGTGCCAGCAGTTCCACCGGCACTGAAGCTTTCTTT.

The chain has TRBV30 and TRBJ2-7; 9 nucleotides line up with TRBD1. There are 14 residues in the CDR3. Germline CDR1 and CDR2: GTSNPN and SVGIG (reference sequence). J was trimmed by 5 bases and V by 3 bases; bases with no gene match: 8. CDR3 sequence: CAWRAGTGSHEQYF. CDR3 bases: TGTGCCTGGAGGGCCGGGACAGGGAGCCACGAGCAGTACTTC.

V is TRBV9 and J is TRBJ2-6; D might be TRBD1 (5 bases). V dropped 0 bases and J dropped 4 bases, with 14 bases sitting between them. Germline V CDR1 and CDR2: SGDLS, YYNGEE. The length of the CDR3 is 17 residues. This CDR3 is CASSVGWGSLGANVLTF. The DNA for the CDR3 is TGTGCCAGCAGCGTAGGATGGGGCTCTCTGGGGGCCAACGTCCTGACTTTC.

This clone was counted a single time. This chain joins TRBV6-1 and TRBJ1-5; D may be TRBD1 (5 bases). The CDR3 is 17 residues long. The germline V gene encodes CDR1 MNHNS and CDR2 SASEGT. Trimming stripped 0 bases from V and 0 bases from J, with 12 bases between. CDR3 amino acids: CASSEAYGGASNQPQHF. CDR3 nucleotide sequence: TGTGCCAGCAGTGAAGCGTACGGAGGGGCTAGCAATCAGCCCCAGCATTTT.

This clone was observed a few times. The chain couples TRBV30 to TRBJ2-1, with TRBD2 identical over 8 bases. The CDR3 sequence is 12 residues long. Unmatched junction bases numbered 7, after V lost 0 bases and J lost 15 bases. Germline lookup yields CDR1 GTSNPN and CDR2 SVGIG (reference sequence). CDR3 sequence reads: CAWSVRREEAFF. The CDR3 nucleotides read TGTGCCTGGAGTGTTCGGCGGGAGGAGGCGTTCTTC.

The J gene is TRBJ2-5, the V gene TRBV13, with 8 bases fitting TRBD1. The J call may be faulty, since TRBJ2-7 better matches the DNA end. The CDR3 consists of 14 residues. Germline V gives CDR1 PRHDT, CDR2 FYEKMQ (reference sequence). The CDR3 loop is CASSLGDRTSEQYF. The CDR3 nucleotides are TGTGCCAGCAGCTTGGGGGACAGGACAAGCGAGCAGTACTTC.

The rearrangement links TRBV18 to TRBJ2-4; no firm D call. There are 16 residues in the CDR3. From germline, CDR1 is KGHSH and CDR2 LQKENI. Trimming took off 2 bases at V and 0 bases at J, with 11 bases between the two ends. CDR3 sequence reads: CASSPGSGLAKNIQYF. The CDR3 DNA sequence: TGTGCCAGCTCACCAGGAAGTGGCCTAGCCAAAAACATTCAGTACTTC.

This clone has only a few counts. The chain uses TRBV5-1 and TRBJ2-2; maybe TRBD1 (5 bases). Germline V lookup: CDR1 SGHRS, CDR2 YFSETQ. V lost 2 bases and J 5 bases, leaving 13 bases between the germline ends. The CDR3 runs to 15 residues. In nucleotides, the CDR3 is TGCGCCAGCAGCTTTGGGTCAGGGTGGACCGGGGAGCTGTTTTTT. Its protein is CASSFGSGWTGELFF.

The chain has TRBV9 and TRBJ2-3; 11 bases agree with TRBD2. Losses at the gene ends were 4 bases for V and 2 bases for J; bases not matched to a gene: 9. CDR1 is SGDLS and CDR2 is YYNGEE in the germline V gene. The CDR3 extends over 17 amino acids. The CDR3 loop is CASSRAGTSGVTDTQYF. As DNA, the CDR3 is TGTGCCAGCAGCCGAGCCGGGACTAGCGGTGTCACAGATACGCAGTATTTT.

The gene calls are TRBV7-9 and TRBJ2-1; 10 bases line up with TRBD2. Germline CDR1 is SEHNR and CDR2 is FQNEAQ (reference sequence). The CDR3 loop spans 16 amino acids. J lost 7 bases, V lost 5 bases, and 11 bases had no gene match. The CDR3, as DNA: TGTGCCAGCAGCCATTGGGAGCGGGAGGGCCGGAATGAGCAGTTCTTC. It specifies CASSHWEREGRNEQFF.

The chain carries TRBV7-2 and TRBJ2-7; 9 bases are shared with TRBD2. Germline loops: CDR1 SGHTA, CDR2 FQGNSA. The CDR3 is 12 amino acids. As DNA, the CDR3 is TGTGCGGCCGGGACTAGCCCCTACGAGCAGTACTTC. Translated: CAAGTSPYEQYF.

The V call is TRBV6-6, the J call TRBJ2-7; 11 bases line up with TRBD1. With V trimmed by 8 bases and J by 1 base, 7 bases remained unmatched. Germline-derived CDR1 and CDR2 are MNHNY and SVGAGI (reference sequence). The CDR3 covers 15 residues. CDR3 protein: CASGTGGTGSYEQYF. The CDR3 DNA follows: TGTGCCAGCGGGACAGGGGGGACAGGGTCCTACGAGCAGTACTTC.

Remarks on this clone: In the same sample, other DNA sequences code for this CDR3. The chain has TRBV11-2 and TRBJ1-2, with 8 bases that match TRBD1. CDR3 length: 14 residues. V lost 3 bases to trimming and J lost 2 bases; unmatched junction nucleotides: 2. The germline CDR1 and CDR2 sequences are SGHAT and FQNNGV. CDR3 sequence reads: CASSLGQENYGYTF. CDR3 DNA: TGTGCCAGCAGCTTGGGACAGGAGAACTATGGCTACACCTTC.

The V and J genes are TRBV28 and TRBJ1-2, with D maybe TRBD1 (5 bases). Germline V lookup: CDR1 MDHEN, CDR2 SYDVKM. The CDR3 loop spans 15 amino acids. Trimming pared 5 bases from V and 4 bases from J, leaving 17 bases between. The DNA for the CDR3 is TGTGCCAGCAGTGCCGGGACCGCCGACCTCTATGGCTACACCTTC. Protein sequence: CASSAGTADLYGYTF.

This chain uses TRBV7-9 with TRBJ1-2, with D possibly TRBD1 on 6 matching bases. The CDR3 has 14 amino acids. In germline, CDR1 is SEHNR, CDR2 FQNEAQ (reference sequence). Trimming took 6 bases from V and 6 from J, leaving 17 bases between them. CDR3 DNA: TGTGCCAGCAGACGAGACGGGGGGCAAGATGGCTACACCTTC. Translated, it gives CASRRDGGQDGYTF.

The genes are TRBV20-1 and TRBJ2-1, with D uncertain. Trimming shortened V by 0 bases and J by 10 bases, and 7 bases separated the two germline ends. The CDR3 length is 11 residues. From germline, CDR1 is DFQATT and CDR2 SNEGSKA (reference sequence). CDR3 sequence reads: CSARDLVEQFF. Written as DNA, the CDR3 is TGCAGTGCTAGAGATCTTGTGGAGCAGTTCTTC.

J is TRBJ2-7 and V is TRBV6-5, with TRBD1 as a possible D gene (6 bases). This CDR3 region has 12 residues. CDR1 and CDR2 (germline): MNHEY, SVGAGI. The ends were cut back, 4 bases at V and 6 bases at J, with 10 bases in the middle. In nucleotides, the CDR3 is TGTGCCAGCAGTTCCACAGGGTTCGAGCAGTACTTC. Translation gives CASSSTGFEQYF.

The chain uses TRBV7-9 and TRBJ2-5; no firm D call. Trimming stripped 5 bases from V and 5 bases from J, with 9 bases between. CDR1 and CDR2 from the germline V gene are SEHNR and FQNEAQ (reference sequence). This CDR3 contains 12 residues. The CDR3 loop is CASSPRSETQYF. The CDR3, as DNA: TGTGCCAGCAGCCCCAGATCCGAGACCCAGTACTTC. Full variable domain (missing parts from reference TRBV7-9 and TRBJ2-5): DTGVSQNPRHKITKRGQNVTFRCDPISEHNRLYWYRQTLGQGPEFLTYFQNEAQLEKSRLLSDRFSAERPKGSFSTLEIQRTEQGDSAMYLCASSPRSETQYFGPGTRLLVL.

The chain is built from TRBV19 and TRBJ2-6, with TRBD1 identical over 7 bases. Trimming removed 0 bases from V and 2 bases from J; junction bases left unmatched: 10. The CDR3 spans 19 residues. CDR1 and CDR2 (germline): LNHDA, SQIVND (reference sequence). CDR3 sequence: CASSIDGPGGDPGANVLTF. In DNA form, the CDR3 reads TGTGCCAGTAGTATAGATGGGCCAGGGGGTGATCCTGGGGCCAACGTCCTGACTTTC.

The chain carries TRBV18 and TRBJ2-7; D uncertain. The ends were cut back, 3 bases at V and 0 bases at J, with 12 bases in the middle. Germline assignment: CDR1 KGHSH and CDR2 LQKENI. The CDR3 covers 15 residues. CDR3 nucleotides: TGTGCCAGCTCACCCGACCTTCTGGGCTCCTACGAGCAGTACTTC. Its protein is CASSPDLLGSYEQYF.

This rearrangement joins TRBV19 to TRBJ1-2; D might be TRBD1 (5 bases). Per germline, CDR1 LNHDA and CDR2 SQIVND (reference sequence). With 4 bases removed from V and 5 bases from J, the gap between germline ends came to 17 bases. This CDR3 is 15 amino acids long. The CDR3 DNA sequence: TGTGCCAGTAGTAGTTGGTGGGGCGCCCCGTATGGCTACACCTTC. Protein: CASSSWWGAPYGYTF.

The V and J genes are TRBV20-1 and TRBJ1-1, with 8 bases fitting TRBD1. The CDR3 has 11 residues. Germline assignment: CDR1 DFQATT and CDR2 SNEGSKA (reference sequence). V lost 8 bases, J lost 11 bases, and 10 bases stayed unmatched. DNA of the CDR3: TGCAGTCCCGGACAGGGCGGTGGGGCTTTCTTT. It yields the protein CSPGQGGGAFF.

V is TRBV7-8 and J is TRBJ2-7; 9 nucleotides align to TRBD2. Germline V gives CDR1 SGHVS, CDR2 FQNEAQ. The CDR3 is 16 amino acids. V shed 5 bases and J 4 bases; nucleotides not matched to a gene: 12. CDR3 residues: CASSIGSPSGTYEQYF. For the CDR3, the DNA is TGTGCCAGCAGCATAGGAAGTCCTAGCGGGACTTACGAGCAGTACTTC.

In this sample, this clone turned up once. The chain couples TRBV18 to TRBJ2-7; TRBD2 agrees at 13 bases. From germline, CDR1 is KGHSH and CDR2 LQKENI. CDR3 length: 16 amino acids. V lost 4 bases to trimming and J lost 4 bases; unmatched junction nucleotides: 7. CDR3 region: CASSRPGLAGVYEQYF. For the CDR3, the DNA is TGTGCCAGCTCACGGCCCGGACTAGCGGGGGTATACGAGCAGTACTTC.

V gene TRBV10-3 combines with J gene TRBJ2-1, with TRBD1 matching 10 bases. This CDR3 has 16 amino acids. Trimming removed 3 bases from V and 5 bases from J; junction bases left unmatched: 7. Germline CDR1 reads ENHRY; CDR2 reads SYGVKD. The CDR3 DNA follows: TGTGCCATCAGTGAATTAGGACAGGGGGGACACAATGAGCAGTTCTTC. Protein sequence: CAISELGQGGHNEQFF.

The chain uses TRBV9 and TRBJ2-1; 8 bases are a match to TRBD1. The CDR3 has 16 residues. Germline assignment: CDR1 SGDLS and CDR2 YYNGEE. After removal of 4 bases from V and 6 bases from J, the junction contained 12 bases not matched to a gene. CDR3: CASSLPGAGGVNEQFF. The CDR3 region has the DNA TGTGCCAGCAGCCTCCCAGGGGCAGGGGGCGTCAATGAGCAGTTCTTC.